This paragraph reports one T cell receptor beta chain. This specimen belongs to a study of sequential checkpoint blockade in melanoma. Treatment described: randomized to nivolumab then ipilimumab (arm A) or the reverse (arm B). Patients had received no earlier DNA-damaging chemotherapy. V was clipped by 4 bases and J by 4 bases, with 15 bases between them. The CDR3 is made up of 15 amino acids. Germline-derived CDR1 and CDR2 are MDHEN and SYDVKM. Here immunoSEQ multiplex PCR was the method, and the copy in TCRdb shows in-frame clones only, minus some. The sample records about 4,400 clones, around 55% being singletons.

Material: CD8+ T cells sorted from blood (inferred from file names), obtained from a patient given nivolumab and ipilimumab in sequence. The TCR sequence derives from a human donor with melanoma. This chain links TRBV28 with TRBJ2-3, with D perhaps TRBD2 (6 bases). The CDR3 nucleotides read TGTGCCAGCAGTTCCGTACTAGCCCTTGCAGATACGCAGTATTTT. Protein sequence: CASSSVLALADTQYF.